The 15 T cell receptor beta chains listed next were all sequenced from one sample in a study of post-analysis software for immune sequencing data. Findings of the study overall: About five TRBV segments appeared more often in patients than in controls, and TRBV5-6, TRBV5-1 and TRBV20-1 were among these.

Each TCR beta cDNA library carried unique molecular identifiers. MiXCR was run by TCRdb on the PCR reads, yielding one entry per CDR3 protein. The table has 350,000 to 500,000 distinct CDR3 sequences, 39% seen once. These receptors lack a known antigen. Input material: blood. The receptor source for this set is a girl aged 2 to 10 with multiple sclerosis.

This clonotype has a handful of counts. This CDR3 is CAWTVNYEQYF. CDR3 bases: TGTGCCTGGACGGTAAACTACGAGCAGTACTTC. The chain recombines TRBV30 with TRBJ2-5; D gene uncertain. The last part of the DNA fits TRBJ2-7 better; the J call may be wrong. Germline V gives CDR1 GTSNPN, CDR2 SVGIG (reference sequence). The CDR3 contains 11 residues.

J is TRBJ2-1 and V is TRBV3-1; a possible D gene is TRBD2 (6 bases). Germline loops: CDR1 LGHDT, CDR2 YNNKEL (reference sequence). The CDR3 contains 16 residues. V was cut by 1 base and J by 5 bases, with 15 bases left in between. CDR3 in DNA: TGTGCCAGCAGCCAAGGGTGGGGTAGGAGGGACAATGAGCAGTTCTTC. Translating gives CASSQGWGRRDNEQFF.

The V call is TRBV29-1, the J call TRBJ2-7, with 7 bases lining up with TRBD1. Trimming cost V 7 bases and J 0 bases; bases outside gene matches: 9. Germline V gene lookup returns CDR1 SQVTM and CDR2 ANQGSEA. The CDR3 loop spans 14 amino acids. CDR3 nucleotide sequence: TGCAGCGCCGGAGGTGGGGACAGCTCCTACGAGCAGTACTTC. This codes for CSAGGGDSSYEQYF.

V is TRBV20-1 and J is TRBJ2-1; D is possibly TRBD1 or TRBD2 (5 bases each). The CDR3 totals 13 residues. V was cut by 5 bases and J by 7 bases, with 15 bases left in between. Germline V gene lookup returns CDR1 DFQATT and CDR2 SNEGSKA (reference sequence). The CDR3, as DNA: TGCAGTGCTGGATGGGACCAAAGGAATGAGCAGTTCTTC. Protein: CSAGWDQRNEQFF.

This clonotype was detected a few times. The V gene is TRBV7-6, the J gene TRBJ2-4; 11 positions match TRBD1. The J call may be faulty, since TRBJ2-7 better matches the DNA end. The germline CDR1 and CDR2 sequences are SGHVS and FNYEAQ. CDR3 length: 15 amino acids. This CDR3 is CASSPRTGGLREQYF. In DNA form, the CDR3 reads TGTGCCAGCAGCCCCCGGACAGGGGGCTTGCGCGAGCAGTACTTC.

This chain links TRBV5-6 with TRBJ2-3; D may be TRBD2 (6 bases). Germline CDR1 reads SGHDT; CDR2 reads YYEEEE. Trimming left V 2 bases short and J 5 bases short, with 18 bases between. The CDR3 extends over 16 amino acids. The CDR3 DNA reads TGTGCCAGCAGCTTCTTCCTGACTAGGCGGGTAGATACGCAGTATTTT. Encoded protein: CASSFFLTRRVDTQYF.

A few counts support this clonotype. The CDR3 DNA reads TGTGCCAGCAGTGAATTTGGCTATGGAGGGGGGGGGAATGAGCAGTTCTTC. Residues: CASSEFGYGGGGNEQFF. The V gene is TRBV25-1, the J gene TRBJ2-1; possibly TRBD2 for D (7 bases). Trimming stripped 1 base from V and 7 bases from J, with 20 bases between. The CDR3 extends over 17 amino acids. Germline V gene lookup returns CDR1 MGHDK and CDR2 SYGVNS.

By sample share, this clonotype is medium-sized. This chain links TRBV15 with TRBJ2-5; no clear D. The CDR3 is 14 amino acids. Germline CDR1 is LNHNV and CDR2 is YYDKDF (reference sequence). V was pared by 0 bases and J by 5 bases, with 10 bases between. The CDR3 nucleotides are TGTGCCACCAGCAGAGATCTAGGACGGGAGACCCAGTACTTC. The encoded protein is CATSRDLGRETQYF.

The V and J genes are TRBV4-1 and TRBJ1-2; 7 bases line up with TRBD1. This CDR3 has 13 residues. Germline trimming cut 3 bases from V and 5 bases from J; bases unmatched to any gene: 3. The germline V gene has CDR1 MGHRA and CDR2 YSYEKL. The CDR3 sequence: CASSQETGYGYTF. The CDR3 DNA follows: TGCGCCAGCAGCCAGGAGACAGGGTATGGCTACACCTTC.

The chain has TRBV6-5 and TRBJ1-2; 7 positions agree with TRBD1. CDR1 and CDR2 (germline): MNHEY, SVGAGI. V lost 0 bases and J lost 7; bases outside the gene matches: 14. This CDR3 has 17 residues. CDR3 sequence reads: CASSYSMRLDRVFGYTF. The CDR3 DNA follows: TGTGCCAGCAGTTACTCGATGAGATTAGACAGGGTTTTTGGCTACACCTTC.

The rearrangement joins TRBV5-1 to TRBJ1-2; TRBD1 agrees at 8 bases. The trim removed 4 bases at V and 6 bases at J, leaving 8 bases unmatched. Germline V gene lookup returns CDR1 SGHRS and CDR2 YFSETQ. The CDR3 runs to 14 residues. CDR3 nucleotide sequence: TGCGCCAGCAGCCCAGACAGGGGTGAGAATGGCTACACCTTC. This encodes CASSPDRGENGYTF.

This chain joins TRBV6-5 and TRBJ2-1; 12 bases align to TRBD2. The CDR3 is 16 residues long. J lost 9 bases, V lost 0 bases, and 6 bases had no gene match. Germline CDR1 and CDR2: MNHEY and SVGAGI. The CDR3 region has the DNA TGTGCCAGCAGTTACTCGTGGACTAGCGGGAAAAGTGAGCAGTTCTTC. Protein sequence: CASSYSWTSGKSEQFF.

CDR3 sequence: CASSETILNTEAFF. The CDR3 DNA reads as TGTGCCAGCAGTGAAACAATATTGAACACTGAAGCTTTCTTT. The V call is TRBV6-4, the J call TRBJ1-1; no clear D gene. The CDR3 has 14 amino acids. Between the trimmed V and J ends, which lost 3 bases and 0 bases, there was a span of 8 bases. Germline values: CDR1 MRHNA, CDR2 SNTAGT.

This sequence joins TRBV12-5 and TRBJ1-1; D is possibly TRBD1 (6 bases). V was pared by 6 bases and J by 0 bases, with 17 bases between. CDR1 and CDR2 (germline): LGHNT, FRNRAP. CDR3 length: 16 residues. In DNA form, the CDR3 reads TGTGCTAGTGGCCGAGGGGCAGGGGCCATGAACACTGAAGCTTTCTTT. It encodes CASGRGAGAMNTEAFF.

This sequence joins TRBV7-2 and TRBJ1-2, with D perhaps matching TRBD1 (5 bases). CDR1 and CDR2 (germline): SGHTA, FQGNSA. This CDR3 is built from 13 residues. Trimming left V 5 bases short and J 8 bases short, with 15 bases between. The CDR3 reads CASSPIQGGGYTF. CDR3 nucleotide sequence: TGTGCCAGCAGCCCCATCCAGGGAGGCGGCTACACCTTC.